This T cell receptor beta chain is drawn from a study of radiotherapy plus CTLA-4 blockade in lung cancer. Data came from immunoSEQ multiplex PCR; TCRdb stores just in-frame clones and leaves some out. The table shows 70,000 to 90,000 clones, with about four fifths occurring only once. V was clipped by 4 bases and J by 4 bases; unmatched bases: 3. The CDR3 runs to 14 residues. Germline V gene data show CDR1 as SNHLY and CDR2 as FYNNEI. In regard to this clone: No antigen is known for it.

The study's findings and limits: Per reports, early blood T cell clone dynamics, plus interferon-beta, forecast response most strongly. TCR clones from tumors expanded in blood after radiotherapy plus ipilimumab.

The V and J genes are TRBV2 and TRBJ2-1, with 8 nucleotides matching TRBD2. Sequencing was performed on peripheral blood, taken from a patient treated with radiotherapy plus ipilimumab. This clonotype originated in a human donor with non-small cell lung cancer who had stable disease on radiotherapy plus ipilimumab. CDR3 region: CASSASGRYNEQFF. CDR3 sequence (DNA): TGTGCCAGCAGTGCTAGCGGGCGATACAATGAGCAGTTCTTC.